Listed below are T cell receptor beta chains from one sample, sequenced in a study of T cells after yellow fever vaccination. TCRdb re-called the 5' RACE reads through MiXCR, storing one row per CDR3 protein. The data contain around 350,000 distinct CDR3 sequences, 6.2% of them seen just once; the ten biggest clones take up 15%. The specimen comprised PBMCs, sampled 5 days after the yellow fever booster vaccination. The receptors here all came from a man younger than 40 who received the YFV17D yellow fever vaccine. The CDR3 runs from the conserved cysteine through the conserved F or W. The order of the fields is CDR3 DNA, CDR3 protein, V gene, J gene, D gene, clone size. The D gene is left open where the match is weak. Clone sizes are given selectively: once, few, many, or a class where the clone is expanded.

TGTGCCAGCAGCTTAGCGTTCCAGCCCCAGCATTTT	CASSLAFQPQHF	TRBV7-9	TRBJ1-5	.	.
TGTGCCAGCAGTCCCCCCACCGAGGGATCCGGGTTCTTC	CASSPPTEGSGFF	TRBV12-3/TRBV12-4	TRBJ2-1	.	few
TGTGCCTGGAAGGGGACTAGCGGGACGAGCTCCTACGAGCAGTACTTC	CAWKGTSGTSSYEQYF	TRBV30	TRBJ2-7	TRBD2	.
TGTGCCAGCAGCTCACGACAGGGCAACTACGAGCAGTACTTC	CASSSRQGNYEQYF	TRBV7-2	TRBJ2-7	TRBD1	many
TGCAGTGCTCTCACAGGGTATGGGGAGACCCAGTACTTC	CSALTGYGETQYF	TRBV20-1	TRBJ2-5	.	many
TGTGCCAGCAGCTTATACCGGACTAGCGGGAGTGATGAGCAGTTCTTC	CASSLYRTSGSDEQFF	TRBV7-9	TRBJ2-1	TRBD2	many
TGTGCCAGCAGCCCCAGCGGGAGTAGGTACGAGCAGTACTTC	CASSPSGSRYEQYF	TRBV7-2	TRBJ2-7	TRBD2	.
TGTGCCAGCAGCCGGGACTCTTATAACAATGAGCAGTTCTTC	CASSRDSYNNEQFF	TRBV11-3	TRBJ2-1	.	few
TGCGCCAGCAGCTCGACGGGGGGGACTGGCGGAAACACCATATATTTT	CASSSTGGTGGNTIYF	TRBV5-1	TRBJ1-3	.	.
TGTGCCAGCAGCTTAGGGGGTAGGGGGCTAATTGCGCAGTATTTT	CASSLGGRGLIAQYF	TRBV7-2	TRBJ2-3	TRBD1	.
TGTGCCAGCAGTAAAAATGCGGCGTTAGCGGGATCAGATACGCAGTATTTT	CASSKNAALAGSDTQYF	TRBV6-1	TRBJ2-3	TRBD2	many
TGCAGCGTCGGTAGCGGTCCCACCTACGAGCAGTACTTC	CSVGSGPTYEQYF	TRBV29-1	TRBJ2-7	.	.
TGCAGTGCTAGCCCCGGGACAGGGAGCACTGAAGCTTTCTTT	CSASPGTGSTEAFF	TRBV20-1	TRBJ1-1	TRBD1	few
TGTGCCAGCAGCTTGGCGCTACTCCCACTAGGCCAAGAGACCCAGTACTTC	CASSLALLPLGQETQYF	TRBV5-4	TRBJ2-5	.	few
TGCAGCGTTGAAGGACGATCCCCTAGCACAGATACGCAGTATTTT	CSVEGRSPSTDTQYF	TRBV29-1	TRBJ2-3	.	.
TGCAGCGTTGGAGGGTTCGGCGAGCAGTACTTC	CSVGGFGEQYF	TRBV29-1	TRBJ2-7	.	many
TGCGCCAGCAGCCAGGGGAACACTGAAGCTTTCTTT	CASSQGNTEAFF	TRBV4-3	TRBJ1-1	.	.
TGTGCCAGCAGCCCACGGGGCAGCGGGGGCCTCGACGAGCAGTACTTC	CASSPRGSGGLDEQYF	TRBV7-9	TRBJ2-7	TRBD2	.
TGTGCCAGCAGTTTAGTGGGGGGGCGCGCCAATCAGCCCCAGCATTTT	CASSLVGGRANQPQHF	TRBV12-3/TRBV12-4	TRBJ1-5	.	many
TGCGCCAGCAGCTTGGCGTCGCCCGGGGACACTGAAGCTTTCTTT	CASSLASPGDTEAFF	TRBV5-1	TRBJ1-1	.	.
TGTGCCACTAGGCAGGGGGAGAATGAGTACAATGAGCAGTTCTTC	CATRQGENEYNEQFF	TRBV7-8	TRBJ2-1	TRBD1	many
TGTGCCAGCACCCTGTACCTTGAAGCTTTCTTT	CASTLYLEAFF	TRBV12-3/TRBV12-4	TRBJ1-1	.	.
TGTGCCAGCAGCCAGCTGGACTTCGGCACAGATACGCAGTATTTT	CASSQLDFGTDTQYF	TRBV7-6	TRBJ2-3	.	.
TGTGCCAGCAGCTTTCCTTTACTAGCGGGAGGTCCCACAGATACGCAGTATTTT	CASSFPLLAGGPTDTQYF	TRBV11-2	TRBJ2-3	TRBD2	many